This T cell receptor (beta chain) was sequenced for a study of cytomegalovirus exposure and HLA in healthy donors (dated by TCRdb to about 2017). Regarding the research as a whole: An earlier analysis of a few hundred of the donors reported roughly 300 Gb of sequence data and 90 million to 120 million unique TCR beta sequences obtained from around 170 million T cells. An early release that covered roughly 600 HLA-typed donors contained 300 to 350 gigabases of sequencing data and around 85 million unique TCR sequences. The genetic ancestry cluster associated with self-reported Caucasian donors included 81% of the roughly 360 genotyped donors. The aim of the study was to test whether cataloging public T cell receptors could identify signatures of past pathogen exposure. The study used immunosequencing to profile the T cell repertoires of 666 subjects and linked those repertoires to cytomegalovirus serostatus. Along with the roughly 670-subject first cohort, a separate validation cohort of more than 90 different subjects was used. High-throughput TCR immunosequencing, statistical association of individual TCRs with disease status, and machine learning were combined to predict cytomegalovirus infection status. A later analysis re-examined previously published TCR beta repertoires from about 670 donors and added high-resolution HLA genotyping to investigate patterns of TCR occurrence. In the later analysis, no new phenotypic data were used to find candidate immune exposures; instead, reliance was placed on TCR beta sequences and their occurrence across donors. To decide whether each TCR beta V gene segment behaved as functional or pseudogenic, an earlier analysis of fewer than 750 of the donors relied on high-throughput TCR beta sequencing. Donor age, sex, ethnicity and CMV serostatus were compiled together with the repertoire data. In a later genetic analysis, genome-wide SNP genotypes for about three fifths of the roughly 670 donors were used, and that subset was treated as a discovery cohort. Every repertoire in the discovery cohort had been generated on one and the same sequencing platform. Both class I and class II loci were covered by HLA typing, at four-digit resolution. The number of donors typed differed by locus, with 629-630 for A, B, C, DRB1 and DQB1, around 520 for DQA1, over 600 for DPA1, and some 470 for DPB1. A few DR-DQ haplotypes were handled as single units for association and clustering because linkage in the cohort was strong. Among about 400 genotyped donors of the cohort, an average of around 220,000 unique TCR beta nucleotide sequences was sequenced per donor, of which 15% to 20% were non-productive.

Comments on this clone: Its antigen has not been determined. Qualities for individual bases were not recorded, and no much larger clone is one base off.

The cohort consisted of 650 to 850 healthy bone marrow donors. At the time of sampling, all cohort members were nominally healthy, though unrecorded immune exposures were likely present. The donor tested CMV seronegative, placing the donor among the approximately 360 seronegative members of the cohort. A peripheral blood sample was collected from each donor, and TCR beta sequencing was performed on peripheral blood mononuclear cells. Genomic DNA extraction from the blood cell samples was performed with the Qiagen DNeasy Blood Extraction Kit. Library method: the immunoSEQ multiplex PCR assay. A mixture of 60 forward primers for TCR Vbeta segments and 13 reverse primers for TCR Jbeta segments was used in the multiplex PCR. Amplification of the CDR3 region of rearranged TCR beta genes was performed with a multiplex PCR assay on genomic DNA. The Illumina HiSeq System was used to sequence the amplified TCR beta libraries as 87-base-pair reads. As for the original processing: A later analysis counted approximately 76 million unique TCR beta chains across the 600 to 850 repertoires, and 9 million to 14 million of these chains were shared by at least two donors. A nearest-neighbor algorithm error-corrected the raw reads and collapsed the reads into unique sequences, merging closely related sequences to remove PCR and sequencing errors. To assign V, D and J gene segments, CDR3 sequences were aligned to IMGT reference sequences. For a sequence to be retained, a match of at least six nucleotides to both a V gene segment and a J gene segment was required. Rearrangements were classified as productive when the CDR3 lacked stop codons and remained in frame with V and J, and all other rearrangements were classified as non-productive. CDR3 was defined according to IMGT convention as the region running from the second conserved V-encoded cysteine to the conserved J-encoded phenylalanine. The earlier analysis of about 590 of the donors excluded sequences that lacked an unambiguous match to a single V gene segment. In an earlier analysis of approximately 610 of the donors, V segments were called functional above 56.7% productive rearrangements and were called segregating when the between-donor standard deviation exceeded 5%. A statistical classification framework was built to diagnose cytomegalovirus status from the catalog of TCR beta chain sequences. A later analysis assigned V and J genes by comparing TCR nucleotide sequences with IMGT/GENE-DB human TR gene sequences. Using the TCRdist pipeline, a later analysis assigned CDR3 sequences along with most-parsimonious VDJ recombination scenarios. A later analysis defined each TCR beta chain by its CDR3 amino acid sequence plus V-gene family, and excluded reads lacking a unique V-gene family. As a way to deal with suspected cross-contamination and a sequencing artifact, a later analysis dropped 450 to 700 nucleotide sequences that were highly shared and had low generation probability. A later analysis calculated a clonal expansion index for each public chain from normalized within-repertoire ranks of inferred template counts. In a later analysis, generation probabilities were computed using a VDJ recombination model fitted to out-of-frame rearrangements, and the results were checked against IGoR. In a later analysis, TCR-TCR, TCR-HLA and TCR-CMV co-occurrence was scored with hypergeometric tests, and a repertoire-size bias correction was applied to TCR pairs. In a later analysis, false discovery rates were estimated by permuting HLA or CMV assignments 20 times. A later analysis grouped co-occurring TCRs with DBSCAN, adding TCRdist sequence similarity when clustering within HLA-allele-positive subsets. Co-occurrence clustering excluded repertoires with fewer than 30,000 or more than 120,000 public chains, plus five with anomalous nucleotide sharing. This is the immuneACCESS table as TCRdb keeps it, with only in-frame sequences that have V and J called. A part of the clones is gone; compared with another copy, unresolved V genes explain less than half, and the rest is unexplained. The DNA gave D and trimming, while V, J and clone size come from that table. The table for this sample lists about 130,000 clones; around 81% of them were counted only once. The ten most abundant clones make up 0.55% to 0.75% of the sample.

The paper as a whole reports these results and caveats: Some IMGT-functional V segments, including TRBV6-2 and TRBV6-3, could not be told apart with the 87-base-pair reads, so those segments were excluded. This cohort had only TCR beta chains sequenced, and the lack of alpha or paired-chain data limited which features could be detected. Compared with equally common non-associated chains, HLA-associated TCR beta chains in a later analysis were more clonally expanded and had lower generation probabilities. In a later analysis, most CMV-associated TCR beta chains were found to appear HLA-restricted, with HLA associations seemingly driven largely by CMV exposure. The classifier was reported to diagnose cytomegalovirus status with high specificity and sensitivity in both the original and validation cohorts. The presence/absence analyses assumed that sequencing depth was roughly uniform across donors, and that assumption may not be true. The study gave a list of about 160 TCR beta chains associated with cytomegalovirus. When HLA alleles, especially DR and DQ, strongly co-occurred, attributing TCR associations to individual alleles was difficult. It was suggested by the authors that the approach could potentially be generalized to other disease states and immunological phenotypes. In a later analysis, TCR association rates were found to vary across HLA loci, with the most associated TCRs seen for DRB1 alleles and the fewest for HLA-C alleles. V-gene and J-gene trimming of TCR beta chains was associated with a missense DCLRE1C variant in a later genetic analysis, and the association was replicated in an independent cohort. The only immune exposure information available for the cohort was CMV serostatus. While some public TCRs were present in many individuals, most TCR sequences turned up only very rarely across donors. A further reported finding was that TCR beta sequences accurately predicted the HLA-A and HLA-B alleles for most subjects in the first cohort. In a later analysis, more than 15,000 TCR beta sequences were associated with specific HLA alleles at a false discovery rate of 0.05. A few of the identified cytomegalovirus-associated TCR beta chains were confirmed in vitro to be specific for cytomegalovirus antigens. About 15 rarely observed V segments, including chromosome 9 orphons, were excluded from the earlier analysis of several hundred of the donors because counts were too low. A group of highly shared sequence variants was considered likely to be a technical artifact of the sequencing pipeline. Compared with the roughly 720-donor mean, donors in an Asian-associated ancestry cluster had fewer N-insertions in productive TCRs, according to a later genetic analysis. Because HLA typing was missing for some donors at each locus, association tests included only the typed subset. An earlier analysis of approximately 590 of the donors showed that most TCR beta V segments appeared in productive rearrangements either about 87% or about 30% of the time, which broadly matched IMGT annotations. According to a later analysis, parvovirus B19, influenza, CMV and Epstein-Barr virus appeared linked to several top co-occurrence clusters. Correlated functional status among segregating V segments might reflect linkage disequilibrium, but an unknown experimental factor could not be ruled out.

Inclusive of the bounding cysteine and phenylalanine, the CDR3 is 17 residues long. The CDR3 DNA has 51 bases and is translated from base 1. After removal of 0 bases from V and 3 bases from J, the junction retains 8 bases not matched to a gene. The germline V gene (reference sequence) sets CDR1 to LNHDA and CDR2 to SQIVND. Sequenced: PBMCs. This sequence originates from a man aged 18 to 29 in good health and CMV-seronegative. The V and J genes are TRBV19 and TRBJ2-1; 7 central nucleotides agree with TRBD2. The bases are TGTGCCAGTAGTATAGATATCTCGCGGGGGAGCTACAATGAGCAGTTCTTC. The translation is CASSIDISRGSYNEQFF.